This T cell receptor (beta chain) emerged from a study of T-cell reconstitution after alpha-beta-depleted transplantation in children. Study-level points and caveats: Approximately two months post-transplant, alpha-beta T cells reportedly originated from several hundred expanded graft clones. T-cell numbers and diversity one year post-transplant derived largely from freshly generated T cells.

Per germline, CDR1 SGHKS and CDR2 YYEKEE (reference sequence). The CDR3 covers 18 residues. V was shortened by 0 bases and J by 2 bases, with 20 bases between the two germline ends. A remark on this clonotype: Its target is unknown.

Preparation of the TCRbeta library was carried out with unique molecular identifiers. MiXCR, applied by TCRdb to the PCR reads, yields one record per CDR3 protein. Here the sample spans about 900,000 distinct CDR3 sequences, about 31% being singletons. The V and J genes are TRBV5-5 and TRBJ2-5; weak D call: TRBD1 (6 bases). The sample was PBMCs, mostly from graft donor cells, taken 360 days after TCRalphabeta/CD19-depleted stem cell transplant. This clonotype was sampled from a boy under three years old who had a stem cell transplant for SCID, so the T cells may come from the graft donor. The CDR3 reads CASSLVGFYRVWQETQYF. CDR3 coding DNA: TGTGCCAGCAGCTTGGTAGGCTTTTACAGGGTGTGGCAAGAGACCCAGTACTTC.